Shown below are 28 T cell receptor beta chains from a single sample sequenced in a study of blood T cells in healthy people across ages. Combining a sample-barcoded 5' primer with a J-beta primer mix, a second PCR ran for 7 to 11 cycles. One entry per CDR3 protein, called by TCRdb with MiXCR from the 5' RACE reads. Counted here are about 930,000 distinct CDR3 sequences, around 29% occurring once; the ten biggest clones make up about a tenth. The data also belong to a second study, concerning T cells of mothers and their children.

What was sequenced was blood. These TCRs come from a middle-aged woman in good health.

This clonotype came up a few times. The rearrangement uses TRBV27 and TRBJ2-1; D perhaps matches TRBD1 (6 bases). Per germline, CDR1 MNHEY and CDR2 SMNVEV (reference sequence). V dropped 5 bases and J dropped 2 bases, with 13 bases sitting between them. The CDR3 is made up of 15 amino acids. The CDR3 sequence is CASSVQGSTYNEQFF. CDR3 DNA: TGTGCCAGCAGTGTACAGGGATCCACCTACAATGAGCAGTTCTTC.

This clonotype was observed a few times. The genes are TRBV5-1 and TRBJ2-5; 9 bases are a match to TRBD2. The better agreement between TRBJ2-7 and the DNA end casts doubt on the J call. This CDR3 has 15 residues. Germline V gene lookup returns CDR1 SGHRS and CDR2 YFSETQ. CDR3 loop: CASSTSGGPGYEQYF. The CDR3 DNA is TGCGCCAGCAGCACGAGCGGGGGGCCCGGGTACGAGCAGTACTTC.

The sample holds a few counts of this clonotype. The chain employs TRBV21-1 and TRBJ2-1. TRBV21-1 is assigned pseudogene status. The CDR3 contains 17 residues. The CDR3 sequence is CASSKVFWLSSYNEQFF. The CDR3 DNA reads TGTGCCAGCAGCAAAGTTTTCTGGTTAAGCTCCTACAATGAGCAGTTCTTC.

Worth noting for this clonotype: Possible read error: a much larger clone is one base away. The chain recombines TRBV7-9 with TRBJ2-4; 10 bases agree with TRBD1. The DNA end is more similar to TRBJ2-7, so the J call may be wrong. Germline V gene data show CDR1 as SEHNR and CDR2 as FQNEAQ (reference sequence). The CDR3 covers 16 residues. CDR3 residues: CASSAVLSGTGDEQYF. In DNA form, the CDR3 reads TGTGCCAGCAGCGCTGTACTTTCCGGGACAGGGGACGAGCAGTACTTC.

About this clonotype itself: A much larger clone differs from this one at a single base, so this may be a read error. J is TRBJ2-5 and V is TRBV9; perhaps TRBD1 as D (5 bases). Germline assignment: CDR1 SGDLS and CDR2 YYNGEE. With 6 bases removed from V and 11 bases from J, the gap between germline ends came to 23 bases. There are 14 residues in the CDR3. This CDR3 reads CASTPNVGVNEQYF. The CDR3 DNA follows: TGTGCCAGCACCCCCAACGTAGGGGTCAATGAGCAGTACTTC.

The chain uses TRBV20-1 and TRBJ1-6; 11 bases fit TRBD1. J was trimmed by 0 bases and V by 1 base; bases with no gene match: 5. Germline values: CDR1 DFQATT, CDR2 SNEGSKA (reference sequence). The CDR3 contains 18 residues. In DNA form, the CDR3 reads TGCAGTGCTAGAGCCTCCGGGACAGGGGGCTCCTATAATTCACCCCTCCACTTT. Its protein is CSARASGTGGSYNSPLHF.

A few counts support this clonotype. The chain uses TRBV7-2 and TRBJ2-4; D is undetermined. The CDR3 sequence is 17 residues long. Per germline, CDR1 SGHTA and CDR2 FQGNSA. The V end was cut by 5 bases, the J end by 0 bases, with 17 bases between. The CDR3 reads CASSPSGLQIAKNIQYF. The CDR3 nucleotides read TGTGCCAGCAGCCCCTCCGGGCTCCAGATAGCCAAAAACATTCAGTACTTC. Variable domain in full (rest from reference TRBV7-2 and TRBJ2-4): GAGVSQSPSNKVTEKGKDVELRCDPISGHTALYWYRQSLGQGLEFLIYFQGNSAPDKSGLPSDRFSAERTGGSVSTLTIQRTQQEDSAVYLCASSPSGLQIAKNIQYFGAGTRLSVL.

The rearrangement uses TRBV5-1 and TRBJ1-1; D not certain. The V gene's germline CDR1 is SGHRS and CDR2 YFSETQ. The CDR3 extends over 14 amino acids. V was pared by 0 bases and J by 6 bases, with 12 bases between. The CDR3 region is CASSLAAGRAEAFF. The CDR3 bases are TGCGCCAGCAGCTTGGCTGCGGGAAGGGCTGAAGCTTTCTTT.

This clonotype was counted between two and nine times. The chain is built from TRBV29-1 and TRBJ2-5; 10 bases match TRBD2. The trim removed 6 bases at V and 0 bases at J, leaving 4 bases unmatched. The germline gives CDR1 SQVTM, CDR2 ANQGSEA. The CDR3 is 14 residues long. The CDR3 DNA is TGCAGCGTCAATAGCGGGGGGTACCAAGAGACCCAGTACTTC. Encoded protein: CSVNSGGYQETQYF.

V usage is TRBV10-3 and J usage is TRBJ2-7, with 8 positions matching TRBD2. Germline CDR1 reads ENHRY; CDR2 reads SYGVKD. The J segment lost 3 bases and the V segment lost 6 bases, leaving 7 bases of the junction unmatched. This CDR3 contains 14 residues. The CDR3 DNA reads TGTGCCATCAGGAGAAGCGGGGGAAGCTACGAGCAGTACTTC. Its translation is CAIRRSGGSYEQYF.

To note about this clonotype: Just one base apart from a much larger clone, this may be a read error. The J gene is TRBJ1-1, the V gene TRBV29-1; D is uncertain. The CDR3 runs 11 residues. Looked up from germline, CDR1 is SQVTM and CDR2 is ANQGSEA. CDR3 sequence: CSAYVGSEAFF. CDR3 in DNA: TGCAGCGCTTATGTGGGGTCTGAGGCTTTCTTT.

This clonotype was seen a handful of times. Being one base from a much bigger clone, this may be a read error. The chain is built from TRBV20-1 and TRBJ2-7, with 9 nucleotides matching TRBD2. Germline CDR1 and CDR2: DFQATT and SNEGSKA (reference sequence). This CDR3 spans 14 amino acids. After removal of 6 bases from V and 7 bases from J, the junction contained 13 bases not matched to a gene. CDR3 bases: TGCAGTGCCAGCGGGCGGGGGGGCCGGAATGAGCAGTACTTC. This encodes CSASGRGGRNEQYF.

This clonotype was seen more than once but under ten times. The chain couples TRBV29-1 to TRBJ2-5, with D possibly matching TRBD2 (5 bases). Per germline, CDR1 SQVTM and CDR2 ANQGSEA. The ends were cut back, 5 bases at V and 4 bases at J, with 11 bases in the middle. This CDR3 has 12 amino acids. DNA for the CDR3: TGCAGCGTTCTCGGACTGGGAGAGACCCAGTACTTC. Encoded protein: CSVLGLGETQYF.

Comments on this clonotype: This may arise from a read error, as a much more abundant clone is one base away. This sequence joins TRBV7-3 and TRBJ2-7; 7 bases fit TRBD2. Germline V gives CDR1 SGHTA, CDR2 FQGTGA. The CDR3 loop spans 16 amino acids. Trimming took 1 base from V and 7 from J; bases not matched to a gene: 13. In nucleotides, the CDR3 is TGTGCCAGCAGCTTAAATTTGGGGAGGACTAGGGGTGAGCAGTACTTC. This translates into CASSLNLGRTRGEQYF.

This clonotype was seen repeatedly, ten times or more. A junction boundary mismatches the germline segment, possibly from a read error. The gene calls are TRBV5-1 and TRBJ2-7; either TRBD1 or TRBD2 may supply D (5 bases each). The germline CDR1 and CDR2 sequences are SGHRS and YFSETQ. The CDR3 length is 12 residues. CDR3 DNA: TGTGCCAGCAGCTTAGGGGACGGGGAGCAGTACTTC. Translating gives CASSLGDGEQYF.

This chain uses TRBV2 with TRBJ1-2; the D is unclear. V lost 5 bases and J 4 bases, leaving 17 bases between the germline ends. Germline CDR1 is SNHLY and CDR2 is FYNNEI. The CDR3 loop spans 15 amino acids. CDR3 nucleotides: TGTGCCAGCAGTTCTTCCGGGAGAACCTTCTATGGCTACACCTTC. Translation: CASSSSGRTFYGYTF.

This clonotype appeared once. Mismatch with germline at one junction end may stem from a read error. J is TRBJ2-3 and V is TRBV13, with D perhaps matching TRBD1 or TRBD2 (5 bases each). Looked up from germline, CDR1 is PRHDT and CDR2 is FYEKMQ (reference sequence). CDR3 length: 18 amino acids. As DNA, the CDR3 is TGTGCCGGCAGCTTAAGTAGGTGGGGGTCGGGTGACCCAGATACGCAGTATTTT. This translates into CAGSLSRWGSGDPDTQYF.

The rearrangement uses TRBV20-1 and TRBJ2-2; TRBD2 agrees at 11 bases. The CDR3 length is 16 residues. With 5 bases clipped from V and 3 bases from J, the junction kept 8 bases outside the gene matches. Germline-derived CDR1 and CDR2 are DFQATT and SNEGSKA (reference sequence). This CDR3 reads CSAFPSGGPDTGELFF. For the CDR3, the DNA is TGCAGTGCTTTTCCTAGCGGGGGGCCAGACACCGGGGAGCTGTTTTTT.

There are a few counts of this clonotype. The chain carries TRBV6-6 and TRBJ2-3; no firm D call. The V gene lost 0 bases and the J gene lost 10 bases, with 11 bases spanning the gap. The germline V gene has CDR1 MNHNY and CDR2 SVGAGI (reference sequence). This CDR3 has 13 residues. DNA of the CDR3: TGTGCCAGCAGTTACTCGGAAGGCGGTCCGCAGTATTTT. It translates to CASSYSEGGPQYF.

Regarding this clonotype: A much larger clone differs from this one at a single base, so this may be a read error. The CDR3 nucleotides read TGTGCCAGCGGGGAAAATGTCTTAGTCAAAAACATTCAGTACTTC. Translating gives CASGENVLVKNIQYF. This chain connects TRBV6-1 to TRBJ2-4; D uncertain. V shed 8 bases and J shed 3 bases, with 17 bases lying between them. The CDR3 contains 15 residues. In germline, CDR1 is MNHNS, CDR2 SASEGT.

The chain uses TRBV20-1 and TRBJ2-3; 10 nucleotides agree with TRBD2. The CDR3 extends over 16 amino acids. From germline, CDR1 is DFQATT and CDR2 SNEGSKA (reference sequence). V trimming: 2 bases; J trimming: 2 bases; junction bases outside the gene matches: 7. CDR3 amino acids: CSARSGGESYTDTQYF. Written as DNA, the CDR3 is TGCAGTGCTAGAAGCGGGGGGGAGTCTTACACAGATACGCAGTATTTT.

This clonotype was counted at least ten times. The CDR3 sequence is CASSQDGTGGTDTQYF. CDR3 nucleotide sequence: TGCGCCAGCAGCCAAGATGGGACAGGGGGAACAGATACGCAGTATTTT. V gene TRBV4-3 combines with J gene TRBJ2-3; 11 bases align to TRBD1. The CDR3 totals 16 residues. J gave up 3 bases and V 0 bases, and 2 bases lay outside the gene matches. CDR1 is LGHNA, CDR2 YSLEER, per germline.

A word on this clonotype: The junction departs from germline at one end; a sequencing error may be responsible. The chain links TRBV27 to TRBJ1-2; D ambiguous. The CDR3 totals 15 residues. Germline values: CDR1 MNHEY, CDR2 SMNVEV (reference sequence). CDR3 residues: CASSFRQSTNYDYTF. The CDR3 nucleotides are TGTGCCAGCAGTTTTCGGCAGAGCACTAACTATGACTACACCTTC.

This clonotype was detected a few times. V and J are TRBV4-2 and TRBJ2-1; 8 bases are shared with TRBD1. Germline trimming cut 7 bases from V and 7 bases from J; bases unmatched to any gene: 12. The length of the CDR3 is 15 residues. Germline assignment: CDR1 LGHNA and CDR2 YNFKEQ. This chain's CDR3 is CASKGPAGGLNEQFF. The CDR3 region has the DNA TGTGCCAGCAAGGGTCCGGCAGGGGGCTTAAATGAGCAGTTCTTC.

The V and J genes are TRBV13 and TRBJ2-7; D tentatively reads TRBD1 or TRBD2 (5 bases each). The germline CDR1 and CDR2 sequences are PRHDT and FYEKMQ (reference sequence). Trimming took off 5 bases at V and 6 bases at J, with 17 bases between the two ends. The CDR3 is 14 amino acids. This chain's CDR3 is CASSLGRRGGEQYF. For the CDR3, the DNA is TGTGCCAGCAGCCTTGGAAGACGTGGGGGCGAGCAGTACTTC. The variable domain in full, with the rest retrieved from reference TRBV13 and TRBJ2-7, is AAGVIQSPRHLIKEKRETATLKCYPIPRHDTVYWYQQGPGQDPQFLISFYEKMQSDKGSIPDRFSAQQFSDYHSELNMSSLELGDSALYFCASSLGRRGGEQYFGPGTRLTVT.

The sample holds many counts of this clonotype. The chain has TRBV7-3 and TRBJ2-5, with 13 bases that match TRBD2. CDR3 length equals 17 residues. Per germline, CDR1 SGHTA and CDR2 FQGTGA. V shed 4 bases and J 2 bases; nucleotides not matched to a gene: 7. CDR3 loop: CASSSLPGLAGQETQYF. The CDR3, as DNA: TGTGCCAGCAGCTCCCTGCCGGGACTAGCGGGGCAAGAGACCCAGTACTTC.

As regards this clonotype: This may be a read error: a much more frequent sequence differs by one nucleotide. The gene calls are TRBV11-2 and TRBJ2-1, with 9 bases fitting TRBD2. The length of the CDR3 is 15 residues. Trimming removed 1 base from V and 13 bases from J; junction bases left unmatched: 11. CDR1 SGHAT and CDR2 FQNNGV come from the germline V gene. CDR3 bases: TGTGCCAGCAGCTTAGGAGCGGGGGGACGAGAGACCCAGTTCTTC. This codes for CASSLGAGGRETQFF.

This clonotype was observed many times. The CDR3 loop reads CASSFRPYRGKETQYF. DNA of the CDR3: TGTGCCAGCAGCTTCCGACCCTACAGGGGGAAGGAGACCCAGTACTTC. V and J are TRBV7-8 and TRBJ2-5; 8 bases line up with TRBD1. CDR3 size: 16 residues. J gave up 5 bases and V 3 bases, and 11 bases lay outside the gene matches. From germline, CDR1 is SGHVS and CDR2 FQNEAQ.